The table lists the clone carrying this TCR beta chain with a few counts. The sample comes from a study of T cell repertoires in cytomegalovirus infection. MiXCR, run by TCRdb on the reads, gives a single entry per CDR3 protein. The repertoire consists of hundreds of thousands of distinct CDR3 sequences, with about 17% occurring once and the leading ten covering more than 10%. The CDR3 runs to 12 residues. V was pared by 8 bases and J by 3 bases, with 9 bases between. The clonotype was recovered from a human donor in good health (CMV status not recorded). Some clones in this sample may be carry-over from other donors' samples. The gene calls are TRBV12-3 or TRBV12-4 and TRBJ2-3; D gene unclear. Sequences were obtained from PBMCs. The chain's CDR3 is CASRWSTDTQYF. Written as DNA, the CDR3 is TGTGCCAGCCGCTGGAGTACAGATACGCAGTATTTT.